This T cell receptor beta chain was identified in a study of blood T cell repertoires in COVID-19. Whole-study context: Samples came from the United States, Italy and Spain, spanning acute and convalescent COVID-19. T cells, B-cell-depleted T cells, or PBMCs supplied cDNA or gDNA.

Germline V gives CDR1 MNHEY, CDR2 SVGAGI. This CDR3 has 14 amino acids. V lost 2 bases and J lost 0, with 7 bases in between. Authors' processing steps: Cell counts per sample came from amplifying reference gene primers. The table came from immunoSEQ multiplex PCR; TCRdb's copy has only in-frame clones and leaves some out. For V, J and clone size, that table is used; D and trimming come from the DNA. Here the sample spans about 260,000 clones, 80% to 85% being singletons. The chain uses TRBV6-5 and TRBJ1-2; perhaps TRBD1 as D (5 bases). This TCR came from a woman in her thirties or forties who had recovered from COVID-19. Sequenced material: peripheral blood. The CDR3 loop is CASSYARANYGYTF. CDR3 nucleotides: TGTGCCAGCAGTTACGCCAGGGCTAACTATGGCTACACCTTC.